This T cell receptor (beta chain) was recorded in a study of shared clonotypes between healthy human individuals. A note on this clone: Its antigen remains unknown.

In the original workflow: Junction-only sequences without quality scores came from ImmunoSEQ, so filtering differed. Data came from immunoSEQ multiplex PCR; TCRdb stores just in-frame clones and leaves some out. The D gene and trimming were derived from the DNA, and the V and J assignments and clone size from that table. The table lists about 1.1 million clones, approximately 75% of them singletons. Notes on the study in general: Naive subsets generally had larger estimated richness than memory subsets.

This TCR was sampled from a man aged 18 to 30 in good health. Some clones in this sample may be carry-over from other donors' samples. Sequencing used memory CD4+ T cells from PBMCs. The subset was: CD45RA-negative fraction.

The CDR3: CASSLKGGGGEQFF. CDR3 nucleotide sequence: TGTGCCAGCAGCTTAAAGGGAGGTGGGGGTGAGCAGTTCTTC. The chain carries TRBV7-2 and TRBJ2-1, with TRBD2 as a possible D gene (6 bases). Between the trimmed V and J ends, which lost 2 bases and 9 bases, there was a span of 14 bases. This CDR3 is built from 14 residues. Per the germline V gene, CDR1 is SGHTA and CDR2 is FQGNSA.